This T cell receptor (beta chain) emerged from a study of T-cell reconstitution after alpha-beta-depleted transplantation in children. CDR1 is SGHRS, CDR2 YFSETQ, per germline. This CDR3 spans 17 amino acids. The J segment lost 0 bases and the V segment lost 3 bases, leaving 2 bases of the junction unmatched. Points on this clonotype: Its specificity is unknown.

Study-level points and caveats: T-cell counts and diversity at one year post-transplant came mainly from newly produced T cells. About two months after transplant, alpha-beta T cells reportedly came from several hundred expanded graft clones. The study traced high day-60 TCRbeta diversity in some patients to surviving recipient T cells and thymic progenitors.

A library of TCRbeta sequences, prepared with unique molecular identifiers, was generated. MiXCR, applied by TCRdb to the PCR reads, yields one record per CDR3 protein. The sample has hundreds of thousands of distinct CDR3 sequences, roughly 24% seen once. This clonotype was sampled from a boy younger than two who had a stem cell transplant for acute myeloid leukemia, so the T cells may come from the graft donor. V usage is TRBV5-1 and J usage is TRBJ2-5, with 16 bases lining up with TRBD2. The specimen comprised PBMCs, mostly from graft donor cells, sampled 360 days after TCRalphabeta/CD19-depleted stem cell transplant. CDR3 DNA sequence: TGCGCCAGCAGCTCGGGACTAGCGGGGGGGGACCAAGAGACCCAGTACTTC. Translated, it gives CASSSGLAGGDQETQYF.